These T cell receptor beta chains were read from a single sample in a study of blood T cell repertoires in COVID-19. Produced via immunoSEQ multiplex PCR; TCRdb's table is partial and in-frame only. This table has 120,000 or so clones, approximately 91% appearing once. Sequenced sample: peripheral blood. The receptors derive from a woman at least 80 years old with acute or convalescent COVID-19. The CDR3 runs from the conserved cysteine through the conserved F or W. D genes are given only for firm matches. The size field is filled for only some rows; it gives once, few, many or a size class.

v_gene: TRBV2; j_gene: TRBJ2-3; abundance: once; d_gene: NA; CDR3aa: CASNLGEQTDTQYF
v_gene: TRBV29-1; j_gene: TRBJ1-4; abundance: NA; d_gene: TRBD1; CDR3aa: CSVYRGRPNEKLFF
v_gene: TRBV28; j_gene: TRBJ1-2; abundance: NA; d_gene: NA; CDR3aa: CASGQSRGSTNYGYTF
v_gene: TRBV29-1; j_gene: TRBJ1-2; abundance: NA; d_gene: NA; CDR3aa: CSVGEGMFYGYTF
v_gene: TRBV27; j_gene: TRBJ1-2; abundance: once; d_gene: NA; CDR3aa: CASSLQAQGYGYTF
v_gene: TRBV19; j_gene: TRBJ2-7; abundance: NA; d_gene: NA; CDR3aa: CASKGDHYEQYF
v_gene: TRBV6-2/TRBV6-3; j_gene: TRBJ2-7; abundance: NA; d_gene: TRBD2; CDR3aa: CASSPRTSGRTSSYEQYF
v_gene: TRBV19; j_gene: TRBJ1-1; abundance: NA; d_gene: TRBD1; CDR3aa: CASSLMTTGVTEAFF
v_gene: TRBV2; j_gene: TRBJ1-4; abundance: NA; d_gene: TRBD1; CDR3aa: CASSADRGVIDEKLFF
v_gene: TRBV2; j_gene: TRBJ1-2; abundance: few; d_gene: NA; CDR3aa: CASSRDSDGYTF
v_gene: TRBV9; j_gene: TRBJ2-6; abundance: NA; d_gene: NA; CDR3aa: CASSTGQSGANVLTF
v_gene: TRBV7-9; j_gene: TRBJ2-1; abundance: NA; d_gene: TRBD1; CDR3aa: CASSLASGAGTGGRNEQFF
v_gene: TRBV9; j_gene: TRBJ1-1; abundance: NA; d_gene: NA; CDR3aa: CASSVGFVTEAFF
v_gene: TRBV3-1/TRBV3-2; j_gene: TRBJ2-3; abundance: NA; d_gene: NA; CDR3aa: CASSQGEADTQYF
v_gene: TRBV13; j_gene: TRBJ2-1; abundance: NA; d_gene: TRBD2; CDR3aa: CASSAGGRGSSEQFF
v_gene: TRBV7-3; j_gene: TRBJ2-7; abundance: NA; d_gene: TRBD1; CDR3aa: CASSFDQGDEQYF
v_gene: TRBV5-1; j_gene: TRBJ1-1; abundance: NA; d_gene: NA; CDR3aa: CASSADTEAFF
v_gene: TRBV15; j_gene: TRBJ2-3; abundance: once; d_gene: TRBD2; CDR3aa: CATSREPARGLAGGGTQYF
v_gene: TRBV4-1; j_gene: TRBJ1-4; abundance: NA; d_gene: NA; CDR3aa: CASSLLSTNEKLFF
v_gene: TRBV18; j_gene: TRBJ2-7; abundance: NA; d_gene: TRBD1; CDR3aa: CASSPQQGSTWQYF
v_gene: TRBV15; j_gene: TRBJ2-7; abundance: NA; d_gene: TRBD2; CDR3aa: CATSRDASGTYEQYF
v_gene: TRBV9; j_gene: TRBJ2-5; abundance: NA; d_gene: TRBD2; CDR3aa: CASSVGLADQETQYF
v_gene: TRBV19; j_gene: TRBJ1-1; abundance: NA; d_gene: NA; CDR3aa: CASTTRVLNTEAFF
v_gene: TRBV2; j_gene: TRBJ1-5; abundance: NA; d_gene: NA; CDR3aa: CASTLVESRQPQHF
v_gene: TRBV6-5; j_gene: TRBJ1-6; abundance: NA; d_gene: TRBD1; CDR3aa: CASNTGELYSPLHF
v_gene: TRBV5-1; j_gene: TRBJ2-7; abundance: NA; d_gene: NA; CDR3aa: CASSLDYDTEQYF
v_gene: TRBV11-2; j_gene: TRBJ2-3; abundance: NA; d_gene: NA; CDR3aa: CASSSSGNPTDTQYF
v_gene: TRBV4-2; j_gene: TRBJ2-1; abundance: NA; d_gene: TRBD2; CDR3aa: CASSARTSGGGGEQFF
v_gene: TRBV2; j_gene: TRBJ2-2; abundance: NA; d_gene: NA; CDR3aa: CASSFPGGNDNTGELFF